One sample yielded the 20 T cell receptor beta chains listed below, sequenced in a study of T cell repertoires in cytomegalovirus infection. Via MiXCR, TCRdb re-called the reads, giving one row per CDR3 protein. This table has more than 85,000 distinct CDR3 sequences, about 15% appearing once. The sample comprised PBMCs. The receptors were gathered from a human donor in good health (CMV status not recorded). Some clones in this sample may be carry-over from other donors' samples.

V and J are TRBV4-3 and TRBJ2-5, with a weak D call TRBD2 (6 bases). CDR1 LGHNA and CDR2 YSLEER come from the germline V gene. V shed 2 bases and J shed 5 bases, with 12 bases lying between them. This CDR3 is 14 amino acids long. The CDR3 here is CASSQRRGRETQYF. CDR3 DNA sequence: TGCGCCAGCAGCCAAAGGCGGGGAAGGGAGACCCAGTACTTC.

This clonotype was seen ten or more times. The V and J genes are TRBV6-5 and TRBJ2-1; D is unclear. In germline, CDR1 is MNHEY, CDR2 SVGAGI. The V end lost 5 bases, the J end lost 4 bases, and 15 bases lay between the germline ends. CDR3 length: 15 amino acids. In DNA, the CDR3 is TGTGCCAGCAGTGCTAGGTACGGTCAATACAATGAGCAGTTCTTC. Amino acids: CASSARYGQYNEQFF.

Remarks on this clonotype: This could be a read error, since a much larger clone is one nucleotide away. Here the CDR3 DNA reads TGTGCCAGCAGCTTAGCACGGACAGGGGGCTACTACGAGCAGTACTTC. Its translation is CASSLARTGGYYEQYF. V and J are TRBV7-2 and TRBJ2-7; 11 nucleotides line up with TRBD1. Per germline, CDR1 SGHTA and CDR2 FQGNSA. Trimming removed 0 bases from V and 3 bases from J; junction bases left unmatched: 4. CDR3 length equals 16 residues.

This clonotype was seen a few times. The gene calls are TRBV7-6 and TRBJ1-1; D ambiguous. Trimming pared 6 bases from V and 3 bases from J, leaving 17 bases between. Germline CDR1 and CDR2: SGHVS and FNYEAQ. The CDR3 contains 15 residues. The CDR3 is CASRPFRGQDTEAFF. The CDR3 DNA reads TGTGCCAGCAGACCTTTCCGGGGTCAGGACACTGAAGCTTTCTTT.

This clonotype was observed a handful of times. With a much larger clone just one base away, this may be a read error. This sequence joins TRBV7-2 and TRBJ1-5; no firm D call. The germline V gene has CDR1 SGHTA and CDR2 FQGNSA. This CDR3 is 13 amino acids long. The CDR3 region is CVSSLGMGQPQHF. The CDR3 DNA reads TGTGTCAGCAGCTTGGGCATGGGTCAGCCCCAGCATTTT.

This clonotype was detected ten times or more. The chain has TRBV7-2 and TRBJ1-2; D unclear. Trimming left V 0 bases short and J 4 bases short, with 6 bases between. The CDR3 contains 13 residues. CDR1 and CDR2 from the germline V gene are SGHTA and FQGNSA. The CDR3 DNA follows: TGTGCCAGCAGCTTAGCCCCGTCCTATGGCTACACCTTC. This sequence encodes CASSLAPSYGYTF. Complete variable domain (other parts from reference TRBV7-2 and TRBJ1-2): GAGVSQSPSNKVTEKGKDVELRCDPISGHTALYWYRQSLGQGLEFLIYFQGNSAPDKSGLPSDRFSAERTGGSVSTLTIQRTQQEDSAVYLCASSLAPSYGYTFGSGTRLTVV.

The CDR3 loop is CSFLDSAVGTDTQYF. The CDR3 DNA sequence: TGCAGCTTTCTGGACAGCGCCGTCGGCACAGATACGCAGTATTTT. The chain couples TRBV29-1 to TRBJ2-3; TRBD1 might be the D (6 bases). CDR3 length: 15 amino acids. Germline CDR1 reads SQVTM; CDR2 reads ANQGSEA. V was clipped by 8 bases and J by 1 base, with 19 bases between them.

The rearrangement uses TRBV2 and TRBJ2-5; 8 positions agree with TRBD1. CDR1 and CDR2 (germline): SNHLY, FYNNEI. The junction had 4 bases not matched to a gene; V was cut back by 7 bases and J by 3 bases. The CDR3 has 13 amino acids. For the CDR3, the DNA is TGTGCCAGCAACCCGGGACAGGAAGAGACCCAGTACTTC. Protein product: CASNPGQEETQYF.

This clonotype showed up many times. The chain carries TRBV7-3 and TRBJ2-7; TRBD2 might be the D (6 bases). V was clipped by 0 bases and J by 2 bases, with 11 bases between them. Germline V CDR1 and CDR2: SGHTA, FQGTGA. This CDR3 contains 15 residues. CDR3 in amino acids: CASSLTYGGTYEQYF. CDR3 in DNA: TGTGCCAGCAGCTTAACGTATGGCGGGACCTACGAGCAGTACTTC. The variable domain in full, with the rest retrieved from reference TRBV7-3 and TRBJ2-7, is GAGVSQTPSNKVTEKGKYVELRCDPISGHTALYWYRQSLGQGPEFLIYFQGTGAADDSGLPNDRFFAVRPEGSVSTLKIQRTERGDSAVYLCASSLTYGGTYEQYFGPGTRLTVT.

This clonotype was counted between two and nine times. V gene TRBV5-5 combines with J gene TRBJ2-3, with D maybe TRBD1 (5 bases). The CDR3 loop spans 16 amino acids. The germline V gene has CDR1 SGHKS and CDR2 YYEKEE (reference sequence). Trimming took off 4 bases at V and 1 base at J, with 16 bases between the two ends. The CDR3: CASSLGQGRGTDTQYF. The DNA of the CDR3 is TGTGCCAGCAGCCTAGGACAAGGTCGGGGCACAGATACGCAGTATTTT.

This clonotype appeared many times. The V gene is TRBV7-8, the J gene TRBJ2-7; D may be TRBD1 (5 bases). Germline V gene lookup returns CDR1 SGHVS and CDR2 FQNEAQ. This CDR3 region has 17 residues. V was pared by 0 bases and J by 3 bases, with 18 bases between. CDR3 protein: CASSLAGWVVGDYEQYF. DNA for the CDR3: TGTGCCAGCAGCTTAGCCGGGTGGGTGGTAGGGGACTACGAGCAGTACTTC.

A few counts support this clonotype. This chain uses TRBV14 with TRBJ2-1; D not resolved. The CDR3 covers 14 residues. With 0 bases removed from V and 13 bases from J, the gap between germline ends came to 16 bases. In germline, CDR1 is SGHDN, CDR2 FVKESK. The CDR3 sequence is CASSQEDPSYPQFF. In DNA form, the CDR3 reads TGTGCCAGCAGCCAAGAGGACCCGAGCTATCCACAGTTCTTC.

This sequence joins TRBV4-1 and TRBJ2-5; TRBD2 matches 11 bases. The CDR3 totals 14 residues. The trim removed 4 bases at V and 3 bases at J, leaving 1 base unmatched. Germline assignment: CDR1 MGHRA and CDR2 YSYEKL. The CDR3 nucleotides are TGCGCCAGCAGCCCGGGACTAGCGGAAGAGACCCAGTACTTC. It translates to CASSPGLAEETQYF.

The chain joins TRBV18 to TRBJ2-5; the D gene is possibly TRBD1 (6 bases). Germline CDR1 KGHSH, CDR2 LQKENI. Trimming pared 3 bases from V and 1 base from J, leaving 9 bases between. The CDR3 is made up of 14 amino acids. The CDR3 is CASSPLRGQETQYF. In DNA form, the CDR3 reads TGTGCCAGCTCACCTCTCAGGGGCCAAGAGACCCAGTACTTC.

As regards this clonotype: Possible read error: a much larger clone is one base away. The V and J genes are TRBV28 and TRBJ1-5; 8 nucleotides agree with TRBD1. CDR1 and CDR2 from the germline V gene are MDHEN and SYDVKM. The CDR3 length is 16 residues. V shed 11 bases and J 5 bases; nucleotides not matched to a gene: 17. CDR3 coding DNA: TGTGCCTCCACGGACAGGGTCTACCTGGGGGATCAGCCCCAGCATTTT. Its protein product is CASTDRVYLGDQPQHF. Based on the CDR3 plus reference TRBV28 and TRBJ1-5, the full variable domain is DVKVTQSSRYLVKRTGEKVFLECVQDMDHENMFWYRQDPGLGLRLIYFSYDVKMKEKGDIPEGYSVSREKKERFSLILESASTNQTSMYLCASTDRVYLGDQPQHFGDGTRLSIL.

This sequence joins TRBV4-2 and TRBJ1-1, with a tentative D call TRBD1 (5 bases). The CDR3 totals 14 residues. The germline gives CDR1 LGHNA, CDR2 YNFKEQ. Deletions cut 4 bases from V and 6 bases from J, with 15 bases between. The CDR3 protein is CASSPLLTDSEAFF. CDR3 nucleotide sequence: TGTGCCAGCAGCCCTCTGTTGACAGACTCTGAAGCTTTCTTT.

Ten or more counts support this clonotype. The chain employs TRBV7-2 and TRBJ2-3, with D hard to call. Trimming removed 1 base at V and 2 bases at J, with 10 bases between. Germline V CDR1 and CDR2: SGHTA, FQGNSA. The CDR3 spans 15 residues. CDR3 sequence (DNA): TGTGCCAGCAGCTTAGTATACGGAAACACAGATACGCAGTATTTT. Amino acid sequence: CASSLVYGNTDTQYF.

CDR3 region: CASSPGTSGGTEQFF. As DNA, the CDR3 is TGTGCCAGCAGCCCCGGGACTAGCGGGGGGACTGAGCAGTTCTTC. This rearrangement joins TRBV3-1 to TRBJ2-1; 15 nucleotides line up with TRBD2. The CDR3 is made up of 15 amino acids. In germline, CDR1 is LGHDT, CDR2 YNNKEL (reference sequence). Trimming at V came to 4 bases and at J to 9 bases, leaving 4 bases not matched to a gene.

This clonotype showed up just a few times. The junction and the germline gene differ at one end; a read error may be behind it. The chain carries TRBV7-7 and TRBJ2-1, with a tentative D call TRBD1 (6 bases). The CDR3 has 13 residues. Germline CDR1 reads SSHAT; CDR2 reads FNYEAQ (reference sequence). The CDR3 bases are TGTGCTAGCAGCTCGGGACACTACAATGAGCAGTTCTTC. Translating it yields CASSSGHYNEQFF.

This clonotype was counted at least ten times. The chain combines TRBV7-3 with TRBJ2-3, with D possibly matching TRBD2 (6 bases). Germline-derived CDR1 and CDR2 are SGHTA and FQGTGA. The CDR3 contains 15 residues. Between the trimmed V and J ends, which lost 4 bases and 2 bases, there was a span of 13 bases. Here the CDR3 reads CASSSSSASTDTQYF. CDR3 coding DNA: TGTGCCAGCAGCTCCTCTAGCGCTTCCACAGATACGCAGTATTTT.